A selection of T cell receptor beta chains follows, all from one sample in a study of blood T cell repertoires in COVID-19. Data came from immunoSEQ multiplex PCR; TCRdb stores just in-frame clones and leaves some out. This sample has 65,000 to 75,000 clones, with roughly three quarters found just once. The specimen sequenced was peripheral blood. All receptors come from a man between 65 and 79 years old with acute or convalescent COVID-19. CDR3s include the opening cysteine and the closing phenylalanine or tryptophan. The D gene is left open where the match is weak. Size tells how often a clone was seen (once, few, many) or the class of an expanded clone, and some rows leave it out.

D	V	size	J	CDR3	DNA
TRBD1	TRBV2	few	TRBJ1-2	CASSEGGTGSGYTF	TGTGCCAGCAGTGAAGGAGGGACAGGGAGTGGCTACACCTTC
NA	TRBV5-1	NA	TRBJ1-1	CASSLQGNTEAFF	TGCGCCAGCAGCCTTCAGGGGAACACTGAAGCTTTCTTT
TRBD2	TRBV19	NA	TRBJ2-7	CASSPPGGSWVYEQYF	TGTGCCAGTAGTCCCCCCGGCGGGAGCTGGGTCTACGAGCAGTACTTC
TRBD1	TRBV2	NA	TRBJ2-7	CAGQGAGVGEQYF	TGTGCCGGACAGGGGGCCGGGGTTGGCGAGCAGTACTTC
NA	TRBV7-9	NA	TRBJ2-3	CASSPSGGGGKDTQYF	TGTGCCAGCAGCCCTTCCGGTGGGGGGGGCAAGGATACGCAGTATTTT
NA	TRBV3-1/TRBV3-2	NA	TRBJ1-4	CASSQTASNEKLFF	TGTGCCAGCAGCCAAACAGCCAGTAATGAAAAACTGTTTTTT
NA	TRBV4-3	NA	TRBJ1-1	CASSQDRRGGTEAFF	TGCGCCAGCAGCCAAGACCGACGGGGGGGCACTGAAGCTTTCTTT
TRBD2	TRBV6-6	NA	TRBJ2-7	CASSSPSGSYEQYF	TGTGCCAGCAGCAGTCCTAGCGGGTCCTACGAGCAGTACTTC
NA	TRBV7-9	NA	TRBJ2-3	CASSTLIADTQYF	TGTGCCAGCAGCACCCTGATAGCAGATACGCAGTATTTT
NA	TRBV25-1	NA	TRBJ2-1	CASSELFNEQFF	TGTGCCAGCAGTGAATTATTCAATGAGCAGTTCTTC
TRBD1	TRBV7-2	NA	TRBJ1-1	CASSKDRAQVRTEAFF	TGTGCCAGCAGCAAAGACAGGGCCCAAGTGAGGACTGAAGCTTTCTTT
TRBD2	TRBV10-2	NA	TRBJ2-1	CASSVGGSNEQFF	TGCGCCAGCAGTGTAGGCGGGAGCAATGAGCAGTTCTTC
TRBD1	TRBV27	NA	TRBJ1-5	CASSFVRDRVRNQPQHF	TGTGCCAGCAGTTTTGTCCGGGACAGGGTTCGGAATCAGCCCCAGCATTTT
TRBD2	TRBV25-1	NA	TRBJ2-7	CASSRTSGFYEQYF	TGTGCCAGCAGCCGGACTAGCGGTTTCTACGAGCAGTACTTC
TRBD2	TRBV5-1	NA	TRBJ2-6	CASSLEREGRGANVLTF	TGCGCCAGCAGCTTGGAGCGGGAGGGCCGAGGGGCCAACGTCCTGACTTTC
TRBD2	TRBV28	NA	TRBJ2-2	CASRSEWGLAGGTNTGELFF	TGTGCCAGCAGATCCGAATGGGGTTTAGCGGGAGGGACGAACACCGGGGAGCTGTTTTTT
TRBD1	TRBV12-5	NA	TRBJ1-1	CASGLGQGAYSEAFF	TGTGCTAGTGGTTTGGGACAGGGAGCCTACAGTGAAGCTTTCTTT
TRBD2	TRBV27	few	TRBJ2-7	CASSTSRYEQYF	TGTGCCAGCTCGACTAGCCGGTACGAGCAGTACTTC
NA	TRBV5-1	once	TRBJ1-5	CASSFAGGQPQHF	TGCGCCAGCAGCTTTGCAGGAGGGCAGCCCCAGCATTTT
NA	TRBV19	NA	TRBJ2-2	CASSPQGAGELFF	TGTGCCAGTAGTCCGCAGGGCGCCGGGGAGCTGTTTTTT
TRBD1	TRBV11-3	NA	TRBJ2-7	CASSLGGTGAEQYF	TGTGCCAGCAGCTTAGGTGGAACAGGGGCCGAGCAGTACTTC
TRBD1	TRBV15	many	TRBJ2-1	CATSKDRGQAGNEQFF	TGTGCCACCAGCAAGGACAGGGGGCAAGCAGGCAATGAGCAGTTCTTC
TRBD2	TRBV7-9	NA	TRBJ2-1	CASSRTPSGSVGEQFF	TGTGCCAGCAGCCGGACGCCTAGCGGGAGTGTGGGTGAGCAGTTCTTC
TRBD2	TRBV5-1	NA	TRBJ2-7	CASSISGTTYEQYF	TGCGCCAGCAGCATTAGCGGGACCACCTACGAGCAGTACTTC
TRBD2	TRBV5-1	NA	TRBJ2-7	CASSFLPGTSSYEQYF	TGCGCCAGCAGCTTTTTACCCGGGACTAGCTCCTACGAGCAGTACTTC
NA	TRBV9	NA	TRBJ2-3	CASSSIGNPTDTQYF	TGTGCCAGCAGCTCTATCGGTAACCCCACAGATACGCAGTATTTT
NA	TRBV19	NA	TRBJ2-2	CASKLPGTATGELFF	TGTGCCAGTAAGCTTCCCGGGACTGCCACCGGGGAGCTGTTTTTT
TRBD2	TRBV4-2	NA	TRBJ2-3	CASSLGLAGVGRGPDTQYF	TGTGCCAGCAGCCTTGGACTAGCGGGAGTAGGACGGGGGCCGGATACGCAGTATTTT
TRBD2	TRBV6-5	NA	TRBJ2-1	CASRASGSGYNEQFF	TGTGCCAGCAGAGCTAGCGGTTCGGGATACAATGAGCAGTTCTTC
NA	TRBV7-5	once	TRBJ1-6	CARSIVAGTGDSPLHF	TGTGCCAGAAGTATAGTAGCCGGGACTGGGGATTCACCCCTCCACTTT
TRBD1	TRBV28	few	TRBJ1-1	CASSLTGGDTEAFF	TGTGCCAGCAGTCTTACAGGGGGAGACACTGAAGCTTTCTTT
TRBD1	TRBV24-1	NA	TRBJ2-2	CATSDLGQVNTGELFF	TGTGCCACCAGTGATCTGGGACAGGTGAACACCGGGGAGCTGTTTTTT
NA	TRBV5-1	NA	TRBJ2-5	CASSFPADPTGAQYF	TGCGCCAGCAGCTTTCCCGCCGACCCCACGGGGGCCCAGTACTTC
NA	TRBV5-1	NA	TRBJ2-1	CASSPLLADYNEQFF	TGCGCCAGCAGCCCTTTGTTAGCGGACTACAATGAGCAGTTCTTC
TRBD2	TRBV2	NA	TRBJ2-1	CASSEGRASGRDEQFF	TGTGCCAGCAGTGAAGGTCGGGCTAGCGGGAGGGATGAGCAGTTCTTC
NA	TRBV11-2	NA	TRBJ2-7	CASSLVGGTHYEQYF	TGTGCCAGCAGCTTAGTGGGTGGGACACACTACGAGCAGTACTTC
NA	TRBV6-2/TRBV6-3	once	TRBJ1-2	CASSPGWNNYGYTF	TGTGCCAGCAGTCCAGGGTGGAATAACTATGGCTACACCTTC
NA	TRBV9	once	TRBJ2-5	CASSVGEETQYF	TGTGCCAGCAGCGTAGGAGAAGAGACCCAGTACTTC
NA	TRBV6-5	once	TRBJ1-1	CASSYSDSLEAFF	TGTGCCAGCAGTTACTCGGACAGCCTTGAAGCTTTCTTT
NA	TRBV6-5	NA	TRBJ1-1	CASSFTGTSTNTEAFF	TGTGCCAGCAGTTTCACCGGGACATCCACCAACACTGAAGCTTTCTTT
NA	TRBV29-1	NA	TRBJ2-5	CSVGVGGGVETQYF	TGCAGCGTTGGGGTTGGAGGAGGGGTAGAGACCCAGTACTTC
NA	TRBV11-2	NA	TRBJ2-5	CASSPGQTYQETQYF	TGTGCCAGCAGCCCCGGACAGACTTACCAAGAGACCCAGTACTTC
NA	TRBV27	NA	TRBJ1-5	CASSPGQSYNQPQHF	TGTGCCAGCAGTCCCGGACAGTCATACAATCAGCCCCAGCATTTT
TRBD1	TRBV10-1	NA	TRBJ2-5	CASSRQGSETQYF	TGCGCCAGCAGCAGACAGGGATCAGAGACCCAGTACTTC
TRBD2	TRBV9	NA	TRBJ2-1	CASSRTGTSGHAYNEQFF	TGTGCCAGCAGCCGAACCGGGACTAGCGGCCACGCTTACAATGAGCAGTTCTTC